This T cell receptor (beta chain) is drawn from a study of blood T cell repertoires in COVID-19. V lost 4 bases, J lost 8 bases, and 9 bases stayed unmatched. Germline CDR1 reads LGHNA; CDR2 reads YSLEER. The length of the CDR3 is 15 residues. Sequencing used immunoSEQ multiplex PCR; TCRdb keeps in-frame clones, though not all of them. The sample holds over 250,000 clones, about 88% seen once. The material sequenced was peripheral blood. The TCR originated in a woman between 35 and 50 years old who had recovered from COVID-19. This rearrangement joins TRBV4-3 to TRBJ1-4; TRBD1 matches 8 bases. The CDR3 is CASSPGGAAGEKLFF. DNA for the CDR3: TGCGCCAGCAGCCCAGGGGGCGCGGCAGGGGAAAAACTGTTTTTT.